The TCR beta chain under discussion was sequenced for a study of OX40 agonist ivuxolimab in advanced cancers. It was autoimmune disease history or systemic immunosuppression that excluded patients. The CDR3 loop spans 16 amino acids. V was shortened by 3 bases and J by 0 bases, with 11 bases between the two germline ends. Germline CDR1 is SEHNR and CDR2 is FQNEAQ (reference sequence). Produced via immunoSEQ multiplex PCR; TCRdb's table is partial and in-frame only. The sample holds roughly 23,000 clones, 84% seen once. Notes on this clone: Its antigen is as yet unknown.

Whole-study findings and limits: Among the lowest peripheral clonal expansion occurred in 0.1-3.0 mg/kg partial responders. Dose levels from 0.1 to 3.0 mg/kg saw CD4+ and CD8+ blood T cells expand clonally by week 6.

The sample here was CD4+ or CD8+ T cells sorted from blood, taken in a trial of the OX40 agonist ivuxolimab. The source is an adult with an advanced solid tumor such as melanoma, head and neck, liver or kidney cancer. The chain couples TRBV7-9 to TRBJ1-4; D gene ambiguous. CDR3 sequence reads: CASSFPAGTTNEKLFF. DNA for the CDR3: TGTGCCAGCAGCTTCCCAGCCGGCACAACTAATGAAAAACTGTTTTTT.